This entry describes one T cell receptor beta chain. Preparation of the TCRbeta library used unique molecular identifiers. TCRdb reanalysed the PCR reads using MiXCR and keeps one entry per CDR3 protein. The sample has some 490,000 distinct CDR3 sequences, around 13% seen once; the top ten hold 5% to 6%. The data were obtained in a study of T-cell reconstitution after alpha-beta-depleted transplantation in children. This CDR3 has 13 residues. Germline V lookup: CDR1 DFQATT, CDR2 SNEGSKA (reference sequence). V was clipped by 5 bases and J by 0 bases, with 10 bases between them. This material consisted of PBMCs from the stem cell graft donor, taken from the stem cell graft. The V gene is TRBV20-1, the J gene TRBJ1-1, with D possibly TRBD1 on 5 matching bases. The clonotype was recovered from a human donor who donated a stem cell graft to a child with combined immunodeficiency. CDR3: CSAVNRMNTEAFF. In DNA form, the CDR3 reads TGCAGTGCTGTGAACAGGATGAACACTGAAGCTTTCTTT.